This is a list of T cell receptor beta chains from one sample in a study of regulatory T cells in long-lasting Graves disease. TCRdb processed the multiplex PCR reads anew with MiXCR; each CDR3 protein has one entry. The sample lists hundreds of thousands of distinct CDR3 sequences, 16% occurring once. The same specimen was also included in a second study, on T cells in Graves' hyperthyroidism and ophthalmopathy.

The material was peripheral blood mononuclear cells (PBMCs), obtained at new diagnosis, from a patient treated with antithyroid drugs. The source is a man aged 35 to 55 with Graves disease. CDR3s include the opening cysteine and the closing phenylalanine or tryptophan. Fields, in order: CDR3 protein, V gene, CDR3 length, D gene, J gene. D genes are given only for firm matches.

CDR3: CATSDFQGAGDTQYF
V: TRBV24-1
length: 15
D: TRBD1
J: TRBJ2-3

CDR3: CASSPPASSLLEQYF
V: TRBV18
length: 15
D: NA
J: NA

CDR3: CASSLGTSGGHTDTQYF
V: TRBV3-1
length: 17
D: TRBD2
J: TRBJ2-3

CDR3: CASSLRAGGPTGELFF
V: TRBV12-3/TRBV12-4
length: 16
D: TRBD2
J: TRBJ2-2

CDR3: CSVELHGQPTSGANVLTF
V: TRBV29-1
length: 18
D: NA
J: TRBJ2-6

CDR3: CASCDRGGSQETQYF
V: TRBV18
length: 15
D: NA
J: TRBJ2-5

CDR3: CASSLTTGGNSPLHF
V: TRBV5-1
length: 15
D: TRBD1
J: TRBJ1-6

CDR3: CASSLLAREQFF
V: TRBV7-9
length: 12
D: TRBD2
J: TRBJ2-1

CDR3: CASSLTGGLTEAFF
V: TRBV7-3
length: 14
D: NA
J: TRBJ1-1

CDR3: CASSRDRGYNEQFF
V: TRBV6-2/TRBV6-3
length: 14
D: TRBD1
J: TRBJ2-1

CDR3: CSVEDGRKKLFF
V: TRBV29-1
length: 12
D: NA
J: TRBJ1-4

CDR3: CASSPPSSRHRSPLHF
V: TRBV18
length: 16
D: NA
J: TRBJ1-6

CDR3: CASSQFGQGLNQPQHF
V: TRBV5-5
length: 16
D: TRBD1
J: TRBJ1-5

CDR3: CASSTTRRYQETQYF
V: TRBV2
length: 15
D: NA
J: TRBJ2-5

CDR3: CASSPPTGAITEAFF
V: TRBV3-1
length: 15
D: NA
J: TRBJ1-1

CDR3: CASGFIDRGPTDTQYF
V: TRBV12-5
length: 16
D: TRBD1
J: TRBJ2-3

CDR3: CASSRTSADYEQYF
V: TRBV11-1
length: 14
D: TRBD2
J: TRBJ2-7

CDR3: CASSPVKNVRNQPQHF
V: TRBV6-1
length: 16
D: NA
J: TRBJ1-5

CDR3: CASSVGTEQYF
V: TRBV9
length: 11
D: NA
J: TRBJ2-7

CDR3: CASSLMAGGQNEQYF
V: TRBV5-1
length: 15
D: TRBD2
J: TRBJ2-7

CDR3: CASSEEAGNEQYF
V: TRBV2
length: 13
D: NA
J: TRBJ2-7

CDR3: CSVDSRLAGEQFF
V: TRBV29-1
length: 13
D: TRBD2
J: TRBJ2-1

CDR3: CASSSNLAGTQYF
V: TRBV7-2
length: 13
D: TRBD2
J: TRBJ2-3

CDR3: CASSISRDRVRLPRDQPQHF
V: TRBV19
length: 20
D: TRBD1
J: TRBJ1-5

CDR3: CASVKGQGNQPQHF
V: TRBV6-1
length: 14
D: TRBD1
J: TRBJ1-5

CDR3: CSAPLGNTEAFF
V: TRBV29-1
length: 12
D: NA
J: TRBJ1-1